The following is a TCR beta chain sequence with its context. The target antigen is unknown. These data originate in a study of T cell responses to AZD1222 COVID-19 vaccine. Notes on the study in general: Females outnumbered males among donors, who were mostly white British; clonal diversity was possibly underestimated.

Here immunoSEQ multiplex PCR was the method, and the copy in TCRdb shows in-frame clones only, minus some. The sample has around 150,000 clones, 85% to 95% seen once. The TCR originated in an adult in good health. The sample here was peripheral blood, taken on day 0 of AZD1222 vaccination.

Here the CDR3 DNA reads TGTGCCAGCTTCGGGGAGACCCAGTACTTC. It encodes CASFGETQYF. The V and J genes are TRBV3-1 (or the pseudogene TRBV3-2) and TRBJ2-5; D uncertain. CDR3 size: 10 residues. V was cut by 8 bases and J by 5 bases, with 6 bases left in between. Germline V gives CDR1 LGHDT, CDR2 YNNKEL (reference sequence).